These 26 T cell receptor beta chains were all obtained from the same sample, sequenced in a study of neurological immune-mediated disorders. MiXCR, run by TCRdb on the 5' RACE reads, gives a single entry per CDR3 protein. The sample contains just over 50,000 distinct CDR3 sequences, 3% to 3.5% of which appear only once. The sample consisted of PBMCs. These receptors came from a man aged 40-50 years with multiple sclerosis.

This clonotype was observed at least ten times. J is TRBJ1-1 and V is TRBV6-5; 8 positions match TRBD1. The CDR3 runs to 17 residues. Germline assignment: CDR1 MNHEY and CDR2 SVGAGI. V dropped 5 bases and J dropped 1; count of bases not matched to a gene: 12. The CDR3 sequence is CASSNTDRGPQNTEAFF. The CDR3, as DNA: TGTGCCAGCAGTAACACCGACAGGGGCCCTCAGAACACTGAAGCTTTCTTT.

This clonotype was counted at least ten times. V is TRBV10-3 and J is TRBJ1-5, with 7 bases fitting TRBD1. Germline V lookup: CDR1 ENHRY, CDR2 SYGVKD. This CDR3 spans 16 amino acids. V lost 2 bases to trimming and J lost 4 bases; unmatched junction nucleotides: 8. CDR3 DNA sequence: TGTGCCATCAGTGAGCGAGGAGGGGGCCCGAATCAGCCCCAGCATTTT. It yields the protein CAISERGGGPNQPQHF.

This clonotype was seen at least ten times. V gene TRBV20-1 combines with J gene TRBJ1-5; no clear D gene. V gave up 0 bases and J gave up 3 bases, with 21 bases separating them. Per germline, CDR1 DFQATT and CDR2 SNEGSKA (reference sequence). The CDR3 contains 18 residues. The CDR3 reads CSARDSIGEQTFNQPQHF. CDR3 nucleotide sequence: TGCAGTGCTAGAGATTCGATAGGAGAACAGACCTTCAATCAGCCCCAGCATTTT.

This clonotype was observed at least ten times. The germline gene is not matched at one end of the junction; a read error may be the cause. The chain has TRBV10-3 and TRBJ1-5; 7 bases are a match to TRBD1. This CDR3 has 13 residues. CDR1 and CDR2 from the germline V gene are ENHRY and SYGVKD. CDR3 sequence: CAINGGGNQPQNF. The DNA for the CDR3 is TGTGCCATCAATGGAGGGGGCAATCAGCCCCAGAATTTT.

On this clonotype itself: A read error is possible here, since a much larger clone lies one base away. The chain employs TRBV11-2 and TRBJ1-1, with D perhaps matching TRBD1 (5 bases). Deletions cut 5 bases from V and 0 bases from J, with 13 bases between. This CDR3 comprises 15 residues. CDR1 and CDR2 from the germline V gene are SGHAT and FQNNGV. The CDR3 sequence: CASSPFGGMNTEAFF. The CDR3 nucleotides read TGTGCCAGCAGCCCATTCGGGGGGATGAACACTGAAGCTTTCTTT.

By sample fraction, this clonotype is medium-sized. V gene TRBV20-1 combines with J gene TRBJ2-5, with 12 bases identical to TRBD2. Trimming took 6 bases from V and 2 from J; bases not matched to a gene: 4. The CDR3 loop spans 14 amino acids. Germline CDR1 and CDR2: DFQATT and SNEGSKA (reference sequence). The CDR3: CSAVLAGGQETQYF. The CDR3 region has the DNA TGCAGTGCAGTACTAGCGGGGGGACAAGAGACCCAGTACTTC.

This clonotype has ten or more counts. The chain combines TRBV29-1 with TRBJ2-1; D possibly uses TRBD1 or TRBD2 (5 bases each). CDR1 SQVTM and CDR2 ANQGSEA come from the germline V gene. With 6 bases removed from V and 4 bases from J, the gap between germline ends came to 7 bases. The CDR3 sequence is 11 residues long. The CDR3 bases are TGCAGCGTAGAGGGGTACAATGAGCAGTTCTTC. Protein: CSVEGYNEQFF.

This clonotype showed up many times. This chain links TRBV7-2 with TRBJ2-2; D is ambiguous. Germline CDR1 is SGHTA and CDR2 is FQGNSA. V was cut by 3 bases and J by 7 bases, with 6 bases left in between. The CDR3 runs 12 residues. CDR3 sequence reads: CASSFAVGELFF. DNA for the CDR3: TGTGCCAGCAGCTTTGCGGTCGGGGAGCTGTTTTTT.

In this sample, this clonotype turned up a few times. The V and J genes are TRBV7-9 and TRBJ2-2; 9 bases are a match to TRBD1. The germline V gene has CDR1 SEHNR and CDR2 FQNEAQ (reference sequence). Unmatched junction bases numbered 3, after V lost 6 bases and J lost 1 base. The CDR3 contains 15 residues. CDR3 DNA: TGTGCCAGCAGGTCGGGACAGGGGAACACCGGGGAGCTGTTTTTT. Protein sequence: CASRSGQGNTGELFF.

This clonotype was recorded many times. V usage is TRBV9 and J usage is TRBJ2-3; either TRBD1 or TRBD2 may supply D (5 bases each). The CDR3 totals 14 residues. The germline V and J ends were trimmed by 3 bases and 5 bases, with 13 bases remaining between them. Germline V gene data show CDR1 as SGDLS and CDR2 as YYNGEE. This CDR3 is CASSAGTQGDTQYF. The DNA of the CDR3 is TGTGCCAGCAGCGCGGGGACCCAGGGAGATACGCAGTATTTT.

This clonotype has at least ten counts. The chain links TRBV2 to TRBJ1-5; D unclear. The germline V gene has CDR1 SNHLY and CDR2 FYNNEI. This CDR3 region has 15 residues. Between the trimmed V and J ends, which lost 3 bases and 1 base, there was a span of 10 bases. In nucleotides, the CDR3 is TGTGCCAGCAGTGACCTACAAGCGAGCAATCAGCCCCAGCATTTT. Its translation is CASSDLQASNQPQHF.

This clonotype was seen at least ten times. CDR3 amino acids: CSSEDRATDTQYF. Written as DNA, the CDR3 is TGCAGTAGCGAGGACAGAGCCACAGATACGCAGTATTTT. The chain has TRBV20-1 and TRBJ2-3; D possibly corresponds to TRBD1 (6 bases). The germline CDR1 and CDR2 sequences are DFQATT and SNEGSKA (reference sequence). Trimming took 8 bases from V and 2 from J, leaving 14 bases between them. The CDR3 has 13 amino acids.

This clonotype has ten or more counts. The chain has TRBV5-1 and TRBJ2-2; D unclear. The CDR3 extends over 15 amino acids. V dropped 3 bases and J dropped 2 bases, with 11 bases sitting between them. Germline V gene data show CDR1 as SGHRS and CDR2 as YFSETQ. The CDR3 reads CASSSDLINTGELFF. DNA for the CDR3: TGCGCCAGCAGCTCCGACCTGATCAACACCGGGGAGCTGTTTTTT. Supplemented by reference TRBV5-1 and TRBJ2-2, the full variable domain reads KAGVTQTPRYLIKTRGQQVTLSCSPISGHRSVSWYQQTPGQGLQFLFEYFSETQRNKGNFPGRFSGRQFSNSRSEMNVSTLELGDSALYLCASSSDLINTGELFFGEGSRLTVL.

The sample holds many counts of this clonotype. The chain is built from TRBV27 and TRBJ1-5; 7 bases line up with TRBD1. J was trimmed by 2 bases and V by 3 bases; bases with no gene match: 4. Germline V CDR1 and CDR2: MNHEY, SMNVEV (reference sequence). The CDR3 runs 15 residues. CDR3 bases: TGTGCCAGCAGTTTTCAGGGGGGGGGCAATCAGCCCCAGCATTTT. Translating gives CASSFQGGGNQPQHF.

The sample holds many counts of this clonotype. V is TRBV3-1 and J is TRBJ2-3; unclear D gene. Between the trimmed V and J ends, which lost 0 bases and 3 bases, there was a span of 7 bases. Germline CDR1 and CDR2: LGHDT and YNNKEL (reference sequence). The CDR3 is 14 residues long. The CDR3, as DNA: TGTGCCAGCAGCCAAGAGTATAGGACAGATACGCAGTATTTT. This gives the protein CASSQEYRTDTQYF.

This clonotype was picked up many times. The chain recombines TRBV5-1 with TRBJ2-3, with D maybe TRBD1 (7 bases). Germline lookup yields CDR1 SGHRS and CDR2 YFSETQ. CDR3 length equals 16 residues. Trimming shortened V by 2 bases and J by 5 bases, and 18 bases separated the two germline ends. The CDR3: CASSFPPGGPEDTQYF. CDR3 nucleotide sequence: TGCGCCAGCAGCTTTCCACCAGGGGGGCCAGAAGATACGCAGTATTTT.

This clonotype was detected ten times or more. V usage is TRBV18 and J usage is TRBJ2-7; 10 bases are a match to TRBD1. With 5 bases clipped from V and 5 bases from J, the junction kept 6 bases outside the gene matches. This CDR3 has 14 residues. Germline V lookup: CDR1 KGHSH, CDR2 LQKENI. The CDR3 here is CASSMDRGFHEQYF. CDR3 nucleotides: TGTGCCAGCTCAATGGACAGGGGGTTCCACGAGCAGTACTTC.

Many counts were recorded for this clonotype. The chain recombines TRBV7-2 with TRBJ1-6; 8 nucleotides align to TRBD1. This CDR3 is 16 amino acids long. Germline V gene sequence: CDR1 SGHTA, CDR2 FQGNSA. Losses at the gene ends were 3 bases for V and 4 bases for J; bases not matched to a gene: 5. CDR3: CASSFRTGWYNSPLHF. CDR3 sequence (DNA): TGTGCCAGCAGCTTCCGGACAGGGTGGTATAATTCACCCCTCCACTTT.

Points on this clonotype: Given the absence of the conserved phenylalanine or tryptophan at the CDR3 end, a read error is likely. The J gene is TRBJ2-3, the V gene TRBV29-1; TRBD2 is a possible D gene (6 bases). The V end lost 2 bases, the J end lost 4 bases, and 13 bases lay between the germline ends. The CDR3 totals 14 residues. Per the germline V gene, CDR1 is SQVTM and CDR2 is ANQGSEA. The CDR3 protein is CSVESSGLADTQYN. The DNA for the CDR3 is TGCAGCGTTGAATCCAGCGGGCTCGCAGATACGCAGTATAAT.

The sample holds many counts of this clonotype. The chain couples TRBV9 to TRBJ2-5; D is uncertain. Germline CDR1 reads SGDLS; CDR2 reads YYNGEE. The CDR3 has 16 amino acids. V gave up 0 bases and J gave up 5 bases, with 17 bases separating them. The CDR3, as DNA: TGTGCCAGCAGCGTAGAACCCCTAGAGGTCGGGGAGACCCAGTACTTC. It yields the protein CASSVEPLEVGETQYF.

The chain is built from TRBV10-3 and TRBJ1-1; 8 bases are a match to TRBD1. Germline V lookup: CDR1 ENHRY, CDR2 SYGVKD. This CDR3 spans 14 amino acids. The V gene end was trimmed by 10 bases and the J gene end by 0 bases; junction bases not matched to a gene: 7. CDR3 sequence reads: CATRQGPLNTEAFF. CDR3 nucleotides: TGTGCCACCAGACAGGGGCCTCTGAACACTGAAGCTTTCTTT.

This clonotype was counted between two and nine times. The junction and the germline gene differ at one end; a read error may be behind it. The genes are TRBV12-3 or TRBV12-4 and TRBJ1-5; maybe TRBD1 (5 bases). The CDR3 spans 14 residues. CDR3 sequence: CASRSGGSNQPQNF. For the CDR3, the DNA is TGTGCCAGCAGAAGCGGGGGTAGCAATCAGCCCCAGAATTTT.

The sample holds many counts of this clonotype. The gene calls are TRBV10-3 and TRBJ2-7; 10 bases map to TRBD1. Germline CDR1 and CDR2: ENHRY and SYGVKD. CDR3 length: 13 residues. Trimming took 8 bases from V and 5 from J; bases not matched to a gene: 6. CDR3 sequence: CAIGTGEAHEQYF. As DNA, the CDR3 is TGTGCCATCGGGACAGGGGAGGCCCACGAGCAGTACTTC.

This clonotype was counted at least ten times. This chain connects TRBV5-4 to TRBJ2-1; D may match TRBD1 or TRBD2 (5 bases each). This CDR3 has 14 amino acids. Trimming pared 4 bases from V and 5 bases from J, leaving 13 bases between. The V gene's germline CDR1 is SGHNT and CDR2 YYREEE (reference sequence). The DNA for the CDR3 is TGTGCCAGCAGCACTGTGGGACCGGACAATGAGCAGTTCTTC. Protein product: CASSTVGPDNEQFF.

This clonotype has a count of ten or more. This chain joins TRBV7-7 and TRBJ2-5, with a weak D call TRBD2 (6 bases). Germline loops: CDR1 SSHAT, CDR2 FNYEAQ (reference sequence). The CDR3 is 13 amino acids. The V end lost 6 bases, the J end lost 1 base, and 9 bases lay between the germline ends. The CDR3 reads CASSSGGQETQYF. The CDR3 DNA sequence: TGTGCCAGCAGTAGCGGCGGCCAAGAGACCCAGTACTTC.

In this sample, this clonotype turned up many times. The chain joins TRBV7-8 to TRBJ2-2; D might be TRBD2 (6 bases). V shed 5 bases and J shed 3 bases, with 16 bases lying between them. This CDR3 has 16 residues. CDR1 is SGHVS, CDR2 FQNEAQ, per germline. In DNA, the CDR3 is TGTGCCAGCAGCCCAAAGACTAGGGTTGACACCGGGGAGCTGTTTTTT. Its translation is CASSPKTRVDTGELFF.